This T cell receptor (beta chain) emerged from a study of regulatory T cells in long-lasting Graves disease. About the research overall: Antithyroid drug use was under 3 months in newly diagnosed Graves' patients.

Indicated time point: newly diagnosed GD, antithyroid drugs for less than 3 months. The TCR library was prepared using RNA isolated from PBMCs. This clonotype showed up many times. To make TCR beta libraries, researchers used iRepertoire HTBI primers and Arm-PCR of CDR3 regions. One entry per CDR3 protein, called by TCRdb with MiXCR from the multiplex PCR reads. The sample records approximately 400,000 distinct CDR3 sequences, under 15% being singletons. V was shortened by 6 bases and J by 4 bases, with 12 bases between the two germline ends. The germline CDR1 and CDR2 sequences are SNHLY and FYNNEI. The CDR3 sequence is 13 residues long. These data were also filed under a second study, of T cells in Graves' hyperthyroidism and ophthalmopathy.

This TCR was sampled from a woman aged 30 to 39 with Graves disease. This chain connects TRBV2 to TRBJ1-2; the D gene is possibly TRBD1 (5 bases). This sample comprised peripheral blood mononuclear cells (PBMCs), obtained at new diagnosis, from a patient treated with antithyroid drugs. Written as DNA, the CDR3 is TGTGCCAGCAGCTTACAAGGGACCTATGGCTACACCTTC. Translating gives CASSLQGTYGYTF. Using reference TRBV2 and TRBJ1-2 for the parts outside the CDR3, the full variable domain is EPEVTQTPSHQVTQMGQEVILRCVPISNHLYFYWYRQILGQKVEFLVSFYNNEISEKSEIFDDQFSVERPDGSNFTLKIRSTKLEDSAMYFCASSLQGTYGYTFGSGTRLTVV.